The T cell receptor beta chain under discussion was sequenced for a study of T cells after yellow fever vaccination. Study results and caveats: A small share of clonotypes appeared in both CD4 and CD8 compartments. The study found a weaker secondary response that peaked faster, day 5 versus 15. Booster sampling recovered most clones from primary vaccination (96% CD4, approximately 88% CD8).

Germline CDR1 is DFQATT and CDR2 is SNEGSKA (reference sequence). V lost 6 bases and J lost 5, with 14 bases in between. This CDR3 is 12 amino acids long. MiXCR, run by TCRdb on the 5' RACE reads, gives a single entry per CDR3 protein. The sample has some 500,000 distinct CDR3 sequences, roughly 13% seen once. A remark on this clonotype: Its antigen is not known.

Sequenced here: PBMCs, sampled on the day of the yellow fever booster vaccination. This clonotype was obtained from a man in his thirties or forties who received the YFV17D yellow fever vaccine. This chain connects TRBV20-1 to TRBJ2-7, with D perhaps matching TRBD1 (6 bases). CDR3 DNA: TGCAGTGCCCCGAGGGGGTGGGACGAGCAGTACTTC. Protein product: CSAPRGWDEQYF.